The sample holds many counts of the clone carrying this T cell receptor (beta chain). Orbital computed tomography, thyroid ultrasound, serum thyroxine and TRAb, and clinical symptoms together informed the diagnoses. CDR1 is MDHEN and CDR2 is SYDVKM in the germline V gene. The CDR3 length is 17 residues. The V gene end was trimmed by 0 bases and the J gene end by 0 bases; junction bases not matched to a gene: 4. The data are from a study of T cells in Graves' hyperthyroidism and ophthalmopathy. Amplification of TCR beta CDR3 regions used RNA as the template. First-round RT-PCR with HTBI primers amplified the TCR CDR3 region. Each CDR3 protein gets one entry after TCRdb re-called the multiplex PCR reads with MiXCR. The table shows about 510,000 distinct CDR3 sequences, with 14% occurring only once.

Sequencing was carried out using blood. The rearrangement links TRBV28 to TRBJ2-1; 8 nucleotides match TRBD2. This sequence originates from a woman aged 40-49 years with Graves' hyperthyroidism. The CDR3 protein is CASSLWAGGGSYNEQFF. In nucleotides, the CDR3 is TGTGCCAGCAGTTTATGGGCGGGGGGCGGCTCCTACAATGAGCAGTTCTTC. Combining the CDR3 with reference TRBV28 and TRBJ2-1 gives the whole variable domain DVKVTQSSRYLVKRTGEKVFLECVQDMDHENMFWYRQDPGLGLRLIYFSYDVKMKEKGDIPEGYSVSREKKERFSLILESASTNQTSMYLCASSLWAGGGSYNEQFFGPGTRLTVL.